Below, 32 T cell receptor beta chains from the same sample are listed, as sequenced in a study of blood T cell repertoires in COVID-19. Assay: immunoSEQ multiplex PCR; the TCRdb copy retains only in-frame clones and omits some. The table includes more than 60,000 clones, about nine tenths detected once. Sequencing input: peripheral blood. The source of these receptors is a man aged 45-65 years with active COVID-19.

The rearrangement joins TRBV7-8 to TRBJ1-5; TRBD1 aligns across 7 bases. The V gene end was trimmed by 5 bases and the J gene end by 7 bases; junction bases not matched to a gene: 11. CDR1 and CDR2 (germline): SGHVS, FQNEAQ. The CDR3 consists of 15 residues. CDR3 region: CASSPASGQKQPQHF. CDR3 DNA sequence: TGTGCCAGCAGCCCCGCCTCGGGACAGAAGCAGCCCCAGCATTTT.

The rearrangement uses TRBV3-1 (or the pseudogene TRBV3-2) and TRBJ2-1; 13 nucleotides agree with TRBD2. Trimming took 3 bases from V and 5 from J; bases not matched to a gene: 1. CDR1 LGHDT and CDR2 YNNKEL come from the germline V gene (reference sequence). The CDR3 loop spans 15 amino acids. CDR3 sequence (DNA): TGTGCCAGCAGCCAGGGACTAGCGGGGCACAATGAGCAGTTCTTC. It specifies CASSQGLAGHNEQFF.

The chain couples TRBV6-5 to TRBJ1-2; no clear D gene. Germline CDR1 is MNHEY and CDR2 is SVGAGI. V lost 4 bases and J lost 4, with 10 bases in between. The CDR3 contains 13 residues. The CDR3, as DNA: TGTGCCAGCAGTTCCCCCTCGGGCTATGGCTACACCTTC. As protein: CASSSPSGYGYTF.

This chain uses TRBV6-4 with TRBJ1-1, with D possibly being TRBD1 (5 bases). Per germline, CDR1 MRHNA and CDR2 SNTAGT. The V end lost 8 bases, the J end lost 3 bases, and 25 bases lay between the germline ends. The CDR3 runs 17 residues. The CDR3 spells CASYKGAGRRNDTEAFF. The CDR3 coding sequence is TGTGCCAGCTATAAAGGCGCAGGGCGAAGAAATGACACTGAAGCTTTCTTT.

This sequence joins TRBV7-2 and TRBJ2-5; D is uncertain. V lost 2 bases and J lost 5, with 9 bases in between. The germline V gene has CDR1 SGHTA and CDR2 FQGNSA. There are 13 residues in the CDR3. CDR3 coding DNA: TGTGCCAGCAGCTTATACTATAGCGAGACCCAGTACTTC. It is translated as CASSLYYSETQYF.

The chain joins TRBV4-1 to TRBJ2-5, with D hard to call. CDR3 size: 13 residues. Germline V gene lookup returns CDR1 MGHRA and CDR2 YSYEKL. V was trimmed by 8 bases and J by 1 base, leaving 11 bases between them. The CDR3 is CASAGGFQETQYF. CDR3 DNA sequence: TGCGCCAGCGCCGGTGGTTTCCAAGAGACCCAGTACTTC.

This clone was observed a few times. The chain employs TRBV4-2 and TRBJ2-1, with D perhaps TRBD1 (6 bases). V lost 4 bases and J 4 bases, leaving 17 bases between the germline ends. Looked up from germline, CDR1 is LGHNA and CDR2 is YNFKEQ. The CDR3 consists of 16 residues. CDR3 nucleotides: TGTGCCAGCAGCCTTTACCGGGACATCTCTTACAATGAGCAGTTCTTC. Translation: CASSLYRDISYNEQFF.

This chain connects TRBV5-1 to TRBJ2-7; 8 nucleotides agree with TRBD1. CDR1 SGHRS and CDR2 YFSETQ come from the germline V gene. The CDR3 runs to 14 residues. Losses at the gene ends were 4 bases for V and 6 bases for J; bases not matched to a gene: 9. This CDR3 is CASSRRTGTVEQYF. The CDR3 DNA reads as TGCGCCAGCAGCCGAAGGACAGGGACGGTCGAGCAGTACTTC.

The CDR3 sequence: CASSLGHTSGADTQYF. The CDR3 DNA sequence: TGTGCCAGCAGCTTGGGCCATACCAGCGGGGCAGATACGCAGTATTTT. The chain recombines TRBV5-6 with TRBJ2-3, with 7 bases fitting TRBD2. The junction had 8 bases not matched to a gene; V was cut back by 0 bases and J by 4 bases. CDR1 is SGHDT, CDR2 YYEEEE, per germline. There are 16 residues in the CDR3.

The CDR3 loop is CASSIRQGFGETQYF. CDR3 sequence (DNA): TGTGCCAGCAGCATACGACAGGGTTTCGGAGAGACCCAGTACTTC. The chain carries TRBV11-2 and TRBJ2-5; TRBD1 agrees at 7 bases. This CDR3 is 15 amino acids long. Germline V gene lookup returns CDR1 SGHAT and CDR2 FQNNGV. The J segment lost 4 bases and the V segment lost 5 bases, leaving 10 bases of the junction unmatched.

The rearrangement joins TRBV27 to TRBJ2-7, with TRBD2 matching 10 bases. Germline assignment: CDR1 MNHEY and CDR2 SMNVEV (reference sequence). V lost 7 bases and J lost 7; bases outside the gene matches: 10. This CDR3 region has 14 residues. The CDR3 here is CASKRAGGLQEQYF. The CDR3 nucleotides read TGTGCCAGCAAAAGAGCGGGAGGGCTCCAAGAGCAGTACTTC.

In DNA form, the CDR3 reads TGTGCCAGCAGTGAGGGGGGAAGCGATGAGCAGTTCTTC. Translating gives CASSEGGSDEQFF. The J gene is TRBJ2-1, the V gene TRBV2; weak D call: TRBD2 (6 bases). V dropped 3 bases and J dropped 8 bases, with 11 bases sitting between them. CDR3 length: 13 amino acids. Germline V gene data show CDR1 as SNHLY and CDR2 as FYNNEI.

The chain has TRBV7-9 and TRBJ1-2; D might be TRBD1 (6 bases). Germline assignment: CDR1 SEHNR and CDR2 FQNEAQ (reference sequence). Trimming left V 5 bases short and J 3 bases short, with 10 bases between. The CDR3 contains 13 residues. CDR3 DNA: TGTGCCAGCAGCGACTCAGGGGACTATGGCTACACCTTC. Encoded protein: CASSDSGDYGYTF.

This clone was detected a few times. For the CDR3, the DNA is TGCAGCGTTGAAGTACAAGTAGAGACCCAGTACTTC. Translating gives CSVEVQVETQYF. This chain links TRBV29-1 with TRBJ2-5; D unclear. This CDR3 region has 12 residues. The V and J ends lost 1 base and 4 bases respectively, with 7 bases between them. Germline assignment: CDR1 SQVTM and CDR2 ANQGSEA. Using reference TRBV29-1 and TRBJ2-5 for the parts outside the CDR3, the full variable domain is SAVISQKPSRDICQRGTSLTIQCQVDSQVTMMFWYRQQPGQSLTLIATANQGSEATYESGFVIDKFPISRPNLTFSTLTVSNMSPEDSSIYLCSVEVQVETQYFGPGTRLLVL.

The J gene is TRBJ1-6, the V gene TRBV6-2 or TRBV6-3; D unclear. V was cut by 4 bases and J by 7 bases, with 14 bases left in between. The CDR3 is 15 amino acids. Germline V gene sequence: CDR1 MNHEY, CDR2 SVGEGT. The CDR3 nucleotides are TGTGCCAGCAGTTTTCAGCGGGGAGAAAATTCACCCCTCCACTTT. It yields the protein CASSFQRGENSPLHF.

The chain has TRBV2 and TRBJ2-3; TRBD1 agrees at 8 bases. Germline lookup yields CDR1 SNHLY and CDR2 FYNNEI. The CDR3 runs 15 residues. Trimming took 7 bases from V and 4 from J; bases not matched to a gene: 10. The CDR3 loop is CASMGWGTGADTQYF. In nucleotides, the CDR3 is TGTGCCAGCATGGGTTGGGGGACAGGAGCAGATACGCAGTATTTT.

V is TRBV30 and J is TRBJ1-6; D gene uncertain. The germline CDR1 and CDR2 sequences are GTSNPN and SVGIG (reference sequence). This CDR3 has 15 amino acids. Between the trimmed V and J ends, which lost 2 bases and 5 bases, there was a span of 13 bases. CDR3 coding DNA: TGTGCCTGGAGTTCTTCGGGTGAAGATAATTCACCCCTCCACTTT. It translates to CAWSSSGEDNSPLHF.

V and J are TRBV7-2 and TRBJ1-5, with TRBD1 identical over 7 bases. V dropped 1 base and J dropped 2; count of bases not matched to a gene: 5. The germline V gene encodes CDR1 SGHTA and CDR2 FQGNSA. The CDR3 loop spans 16 amino acids. The CDR3 sequence: CASSLGEGAGNQPQHF. The CDR3 DNA reads as TGTGCCAGCAGCTTAGGAGAGGGGGCTGGCAATCAGCCCCAGCATTTT.

The chain combines TRBV6-2 or TRBV6-3 with TRBJ2-3; 10 nucleotides line up with TRBD2. J was trimmed by 2 bases and V by 2 bases; bases with no gene match: 7. Germline loops: CDR1 MNHEY, CDR2 SVGEGT. The CDR3 loop spans 17 amino acids. The CDR3 region has the DNA TGTGCCAGCAGTTACGGGTGGCTAGCGGGGGTCACAGATACGCAGTATTTT. Its protein product is CASSYGWLAGVTDTQYF.

The V call is TRBV6-6, the J call TRBJ2-7; the match to TRBD1 covers 9 bases. V dropped 5 bases and J dropped 3; count of bases not matched to a gene: 14. The germline V gene has CDR1 MNHNY and CDR2 SVGAGI (reference sequence). The CDR3 consists of 17 residues. CDR3 loop: CASSPPGQGLVSYEQYF. CDR3 DNA sequence: TGTGCCAGCAGTCCACCGGGACAGGGTCTAGTGAGCTACGAGCAGTACTTC.

This chain connects TRBV7-9 to TRBJ2-3; a possible D gene is TRBD2 (5 bases). Germline CDR1 is SEHNR and CDR2 is FQNEAQ (reference sequence). The V end lost 1 base, the J end lost 2 bases, and 16 bases lay between the germline ends. This CDR3 is 17 amino acids long. CDR3 in amino acids: CASSLGASGGSTDTQYF. The DNA for the CDR3 is TGTGCCAGCAGCTTAGGGGCGTCTGGCGGGTCCACAGATACGCAGTATTTT.

The J gene is TRBJ2-6, the V gene TRBV7-2; possibly TRBD1 for D (5 bases). This CDR3 comprises 17 residues. V lost 5 bases, J lost 2 bases, and 16 bases lay in between. Germline CDR1 SGHTA, CDR2 FQGNSA. DNA for the CDR3: TGTGCCAGCAGCCCAAACGTTGACAGAACTGGGGCCAACGTCCTGACTTTC. It is translated as CASSPNVDRTGANVLTF.

The rearrangement uses TRBV27 and TRBJ2-3; TRBD2 is a possible D gene (5 bases). Deletions cut 6 bases from V and 0 bases from J, with 10 bases between. The length of the CDR3 is 14 residues. CDR1 is MNHEY and CDR2 is SMNVEV in the germline V gene (reference sequence). CDR3 nucleotide sequence: TGTGCCAGCAGCTTTAGCGAGAGCACAGATACGCAGTATTTT. Its protein is CASSFSESTDTQYF.

The chain employs TRBV11-2 and TRBJ1-6; D is possibly TRBD1 (6 bases). V gave up 5 bases and J gave up 5 bases, with 10 bases separating them. The CDR3 loop spans 14 amino acids. The germline V gene encodes CDR1 SGHAT and CDR2 FQNNGV. The CDR3 coding sequence is TGTGCCAGCAGCCGCGGACAGAATAATTCACCCCTCCACTTT. Translated, it gives CASSRGQNNSPLHF.

As concerns this clone: An end of the junction differs from the germline gene, which may be a read error. Other nucleotide sequences in the sample specify the same CDR3. The rearrangement links TRBV5-4 to TRBJ2-7, with 8 bases aligning to TRBD2. Germline CDR1 is SGHNT and CDR2 is YYREEE (reference sequence). The CDR3 extends over 15 amino acids. The CDR3 nucleotides read TGTGCCAGCAGCTTGCAAAGCGGGAGAACCTACGAGCAGTACTTT. This codes for CASSLQSGRTYEQYF.

V usage is TRBV9 and J usage is TRBJ2-1; no firm D call. Germline CDR1 SGDLS, CDR2 YYNGEE. The CDR3 extends over 14 amino acids. V gave up 0 bases and J gave up 3 bases, with 7 bases separating them. Here the CDR3 DNA reads TGTGCCAGCAGCGTAGGAAACTACTACAATGAGCAGTTCTTC. This codes for CASSVGNYYNEQFF.

This clone is a singleton in its sample. This rearrangement joins TRBV11-3 to TRBJ2-1; D not resolved. Trimming stripped 5 bases from V and 12 bases from J, with 14 bases between. CDR1 and CDR2 (germline): SGHNT, YENEEA. The CDR3 totals 12 residues. CDR3 sequence (DNA): TGTGCCAGCAGCCTCAGAGACCCGGGGCAGTTCTTC. Amino acids: CASSLRDPGQFF.

V and J are TRBV28 and TRBJ1-1; 7 nucleotides match TRBD1. V shed 6 bases and J 4 bases; nucleotides not matched to a gene: 5. This CDR3 has 13 residues. From germline, CDR1 is MDHEN and CDR2 SYDVKM. The CDR3 DNA follows: TGTGCCAGCAGATCGACAGGGATCACTGAAGCTTTCTTT. Protein sequence: CASRSTGITEAFF.

This chain uses TRBV5-6 with TRBJ1-2, with D unresolved. The CDR3 totals 15 residues. V was shortened by 4 bases and J by 8 bases, with 21 bases between the two germline ends. From germline, CDR1 is SGHDT and CDR2 YYEEEE. CDR3: CASSLPGLVPGGYTF. Here the CDR3 DNA reads TGTGCCAGCAGCCTGCCGGGGTTGGTGCCCGGAGGCTACACCTTC. The whole variable domain, filled in from reference TRBV5-6 and TRBJ1-2, reads DAGVTQSPTHLIKTRGQQVTLRCSPKSGHDTVSWYQQALGQGPQFIFQYYEEEERQRGNFPDRFSGHQFPNYSSELNVNALLLGDSALYLCASSLPGLVPGGYTFGSGTRLTVV.

The chain links TRBV27 to TRBJ2-5; TRBD2 matches 11 bases. CDR3 size: 16 residues. In germline, CDR1 is MNHEY, CDR2 SMNVEV (reference sequence). The junction had 8 bases not matched to a gene; V was cut back by 5 bases and J by 3 bases. In DNA, the CDR3 is TGTGCCAGCAGTGATTTTAGCGGGGGGGGAAAAGAGACCCAGTACTTC. Its translation: CASSDFSGGGKETQYF.

This chain connects TRBV2 to TRBJ2-7, with 10 bases that match TRBD1. The germline V gene encodes CDR1 SNHLY and CDR2 FYNNEI. With V trimmed by 3 bases and J by 6 bases, 2 bases remained unmatched. The CDR3 consists of 13 residues. The CDR3 loop reads CASSEGTGVEQYF. The CDR3 region has the DNA TGTGCCAGCAGTGAGGGGACAGGGGTCGAGCAGTACTTC.

The rearrangement uses TRBV9 and TRBJ2-7; TRBD2 might be the D (5 bases). V was shortened by 1 base and J by 1 base, with 9 bases between the two germline ends. Per the germline V gene, CDR1 is SGDLS and CDR2 is YYNGEE. The CDR3 has 14 amino acids. The CDR3 region has the DNA TGTGCCAGCAGCGTACGAGCGGAATCCTACGAGCAGTACTTC. Encoded protein: CASSVRAESYEQYF.